The 10 T cell receptor beta chains reported below all come from one sample, sequenced in a study of CD8 T cells in Susac syndrome. With random hexamers, 0.5 to 1 ug RNA was reverse transcribed. TCRdb re-called the immunoSEQ multiplex PCR reads through MiXCR, storing one row per CDR3 protein. The repertoire has 250,000 to 350,000 distinct CDR3 sequences, roughly 84% of them found once; the top ten carry over 0.1%. The material sequenced was CD8+ T cells from PBMCs. These receptors came from a human donor with multiple sclerosis.

V is TRBV7-3 and J is TRBJ2-3, with D maybe TRBD2 (6 bases). The CDR3 contains 14 residues. V shed 3 bases and J shed 3 bases, with 10 bases lying between them. CDR1 SGHTA and CDR2 FQGTGA come from the germline V gene. The CDR3 DNA follows: TGTGCCAGCAGCTTCGGGGGATATACAGATACGCAGTATTTT. Amino acids: CASSFGGYTDTQYF.

The chain is built from TRBV9 and TRBJ2-1, with TRBD2 matching over 10 bases. J gave up 9 bases and V 7 bases, and 10 bases lay outside the gene matches. There are 14 residues in the CDR3. Germline V gene lookup returns CDR1 SGDLS and CDR2 YYNGEE. The CDR3 loop reads CASGSSGSGGEQFF. CDR3 DNA sequence: TGTGCCAGCGGATCTAGCGGGAGCGGGGGTGAGCAGTTCTTC.

The chain employs TRBV29-1 and TRBJ1-1, with D uncertain. Per germline, CDR1 SQVTM and CDR2 ANQGSEA. V was pared by 6 bases and J by 3 bases, with 11 bases between. There are 12 residues in the CDR3. CDR3 nucleotide sequence: TGCAGCGTCATCCCCTGGGACACTGAAGCTTTCTTT. Its translation: CSVIPWDTEAFF.

The chain uses TRBV9 and TRBJ1-4; TRBD1 agrees at 7 bases. Trimming removed 3 bases from V and 6 bases from J; junction bases left unmatched: 8. CDR3 length: 15 residues. Germline assignment: CDR1 SGDLS and CDR2 YYNGEE. The CDR3 coding sequence is TGTGCCAGCAGCGCTCAACAGGGGAGGGATGAAAAACTGTTTTTT. It specifies CASSAQQGRDEKLFF.

This clonotype turned up a few times. The chain is built from TRBV27 and TRBJ1-5; D ambiguous. Per the germline V gene, CDR1 is MNHEY and CDR2 is SMNVEV (reference sequence). Trimming removed 0 bases from V and 6 bases from J, with 9 bases in between. CDR3 length: 14 amino acids. The CDR3 DNA is TGTGCCAGCAGTTTATCGGTCGTGGTTCAGCCCCAGCATTTT. The encoded protein is CASSLSVVVQPQHF.

In the case of this clonotype: At one of its ends the junction is not consistent with the germline gene, which may arise from a read error. This chain connects TRBV4-1 to TRBJ2-1; 10 nucleotides match TRBD2. Looked up from germline, CDR1 is MGHRA and CDR2 is YSYEKL. CDR3 length: 13 residues. As DNA, the CDR3 is TGCGCCACCAGCGGGAGGGCCGGGAATGAGCAGTTCTTC. Protein: CATSGRAGNEQFF.

A note on this clonotype: An end of the junction differs from the germline gene, which may be a read error. The gene calls are TRBV28 and TRBJ1-1, with D possibly TRBD1 on 5 matching bases. Per germline, CDR1 MDHEN and CDR2 SYDVKM. The CDR3 contains 14 residues. CDR3 DNA sequence: TGTGCCAGCAGTTTAGGGATGACTGGGACTGGAGCTTTCTTT. Residues: CASSLGMTGTGAFF.

The gene calls are TRBV3-1 and TRBJ2-7; possibly TRBD2 for D (6 bases). V lost 0 bases to trimming and J lost 1 base, with 13 bases between them. CDR1 and CDR2 from the germline V gene are LGHDT and YNNKEL (reference sequence). The CDR3 loop spans 16 amino acids. In DNA form, the CDR3 reads TGTGCCAGCAGCCAAGAATTGAGGGAGGTGTCCTACGAGCAGTACTTC. It encodes CASSQELREVSYEQYF.

This sequence joins TRBV27 and TRBJ1-4; maybe TRBD1 (6 bases). Trimming pared 4 bases from V and 3 bases from J, leaving 15 bases between. The CDR3 contains 16 residues. CDR1 and CDR2 from the germline V gene are MNHEY and SMNVEV (reference sequence). The DNA of the CDR3 is TGTGCCAGCAGTTACATACAGGGAGCTGCTAATGAAAAACTGTTTTTT. It codes for CASSYIQGAANEKLFF.

V gene TRBV9 combines with J gene TRBJ2-7; TRBD1 matches 9 bases. The CDR3 covers 15 residues. Germline CDR1 and CDR2: SGDLS and YYNGEE. V shed 4 bases, J shed 4 bases, and the junction held 9 bases outside the gene matches. This CDR3 is CASSLRPGTGYEQYF. Written as DNA, the CDR3 is TGTGCCAGCAGCTTACGTCCCGGGACAGGGTACGAGCAGTACTTC. Full variable domain (remainder filled in from reference TRBV9 and TRBJ2-7): DSGVTQTPKHLITATGQRVTLRCSPRSGDLSVYWYQQSLDQGLQFLIQYYNGEERAKGNILERFSAQQFPDLHSELNLSSLELGDSALYFCASSLRPGTGYEQYFGPGTRLTVT.